This is a list of T cell receptor beta chains from one sample in a study of blood T cells in healthy people across ages. From the 5' RACE reads, TCRdb called clonotypes with MiXCR, one entry per CDR3 protein. The repertoire holds more than 1,000,000 distinct CDR3 sequences, with roughly a quarter as singletons. This sample was also put to use in a study of T cells of mothers and their children.

Material: blood. Every receptor here comes from a girl aged 2 to 10 in good health. Both conserved end residues are part of each CDR3. D genes are given only for firm matches. Clone size is given for some rows only: seen once, a few or many times, or a class if the clone is expanded.

clone size	CDR3 length	V gene	J gene	D gene	CDR3 protein	CDR3 DNA
few	16	TRBV5-1	TRBJ2-7	TRBD2	CASSLAGTSGTYEQYF	TGCGCCAGCAGCTTGGCCGGGACTAGCGGAACCTACGAGCAGTACTTC
.	13	TRBV29-1	TRBJ2-1	.	CSAGIATNNEQFF	TGCAGCGCCGGAATCGCGACAAACAATGAGCAGTTCTTC
.	16	TRBV7-9	TRBJ1-1	.	CASTPGFGARNTEAFF	TGTGCCAGCACCCCCGGGTTCGGGGCCCGAAACACTGAAGCTTTCTTT
.	14	TRBV3-1	TRBJ2-3	.	CASSQGQTTDTQYF	TGTGCCAGCAGCCAAGGACAGACCACAGATACGCAGTATTTT
few	16	TRBV6-1	TRBJ1-3	.	CASSTGLQTPRNTIYF	TGTGCCAGCAGTACGGGACTCCAAACTCCTCGAAACACCATATATTTT
few	12	TRBV6-2/TRBV6-3	TRBJ2-1	.	CASSYPFNEQFF	TGTGCCAGCAGTTACCCCTTCAATGAGCAGTTCTTC
few	14	TRBV20-1	TRBJ2-7	.	CSARDQWHGGEQYF	TGCAGTGCTAGAGATCAATGGCACGGCGGCGAGCAGTACTTC
few	15	TRBV4-1	TRBJ1-2	.	CASSQTGGPRYGYTF	TGCGCCAGCAGCCAGACAGGAGGCCCGCGCTATGGCTACACCTTC
few	13	TRBV5-8	TRBJ1-5	.	CASSLLKGQPQHF	TGTGCCAGCAGCTTATTGAAGGGTCAGCCCCAGCATTTT
.	14	TRBV20-1	TRBJ2-5	.	CSAPRDTFQETQYF	TGCAGTGCTCCCAGGGACACCTTCCAAGAGACCCAGTACTTC
few	15	TRBV5-1	TRBJ2-1	TRBD2	CASSPDSGIYNEQFF	TGCGCCAGCAGCCCGGATAGCGGGATCTACAATGAGCAGTTCTTC
few	17	TRBV4-3	TRBJ2-6	TRBD1	CASSPQTGFSGANVLTF	TGCGCCAGCAGCCCTCAGACAGGGTTCTCTGGGGCCAACGTCCTGACTTTC
few	19	TRBV7-8	TRBJ2-5	TRBD2	CASSPSGPAGGRPKETQYF	TGTGCCAGCAGCCCCTCCGGCCCAGCGGGGGGGCGGCCAAAAGAGACCCAGTACTTC
few	13	TRBV29-1	TRBJ1-1	.	CSVERRMSTEAFF	TGCAGCGTTGAAAGACGGATGAGCACTGAAGCTTTCTTT
.	14	TRBV20-1	TRBJ2-7	TRBD2	CSAASGIESYEQYF	TGCAGTGCTGCTAGCGGGATCGAATCCTACGAGCAGTACTTC
.	15	TRBV28	TRBJ2-6	TRBD1	CASSSRGHGANVLTF	TGTGCCAGCAGTTCCAGGGGGCATGGGGCCAACGTCCTGACTTTC
few	18	TRBV14	TRBJ1-2	TRBD1	CASSQFSRGVPGVYGYTF	TGTGCCAGCAGCCAATTTTCCAGGGGGGTCCCGGGAGTCTATGGCTACACCTTC
few	14	TRBV12-3/TRBV12-4	TRBJ1-1	.	CASSFDLTNTEAFF	TGTGCCAGCAGTTTTGACCTGACGAACACTGAAGCTTTCTTT
.	14	TRBV6-6	TRBJ1-1	TRBD1	CASSYRTGRTEAFF	TGTGCCAGCAGTTACCGGACAGGCAGGACTGAAGCTTTCTTT
.	13	TRBV29-1	TRBJ1-1	.	CSAGPSMNTEAFF	TGCAGCGCTGGGCCGTCTATGAACACTGAAGCTTTCTTT
.	16	TRBV7-2	TRBJ2-5	.	CASTPPGEGGMETQYF	TGTGCCAGCACCCCACCGGGGGAGGGGGGGATGGAGACCCAGTACTTC
.	13	TRBV12-3/TRBV12-4	TRBJ1-3	TRBD1	CASSTGGIYTIYF	TGTGCCAGCAGCACAGGGGGAATTTACACCATATATTTT
few	14	TRBV29-1	TRBJ1-2	.	CSVGLGRANYGYTF	TGCAGCGTTGGATTGGGCAGGGCTAACTATGGCTACACCTTC
.	15	TRBV4-1	TRBJ2-7	.	CASSQEGGYFYEQYF	TGCGCCAGCAGCCAAGAGGGCGGGTATTTCTACGAGCAGTACTTC
few	14	TRBV12-3/TRBV12-4	TRBJ2-7	.	CASSPQGTGYEQYF	TGTGCCAGCAGCCCCCAGGGGACTGGCTACGAGCAGTACTTC
.	15	TRBV12-3/TRBV12-4	TRBJ2-2	.	CASSGAGPDTGELFF	TGTGCCAGCAGTGGGGCAGGCCCTGACACCGGGGAGCTGTTTTTT
.	17	TRBV9	TRBJ2-6	.	CASSVPTGRAGANVLTF	TGTGCCAGCAGCGTGCCGACCGGGCGGGCTGGGGCCAACGTCCTGACTTTC
few	14	TRBV24-1	TRBJ1-4	.	CATSDPATNEKLFF	TGTGCCACCAGTGATCCCGCAACTAATGAAAAACTGTTTTTT
.	15	TRBV6-2/TRBV6-3	TRBJ2-5	.	CASSYSGLQGATQYF	TGTGCCAGCAGTTACTCAGGTCTCCAAGGAGCGACCCAGTACTTC
.	15	TRBV6-5	TRBJ2-7	TRBD2	CASTGSGSIKYEQYF	TGTGCCAGCACAGGTAGCGGGAGCATTAAGTACGAGCAGTACTTC
.	16	TRBV21-1	TRBJ2-5	.	CASSPKAGGYQETQYF	TGTGCCAGCAGCCCTAAAGCGGGGGGGTACCAAGAGACCCAGTACTTC
.	11	TRBV29-1	TRBJ2-5	.	CSAQGSETQYF	TGCAGCGCGCAGGGGTCAGAGACCCAGTACTTC
.	14	TRBV27	TRBJ2-1	.	CASTIYGAYNEQFF	TGTGCCAGCACCATATACGGGGCTTACAATGAGCAGTTCTTC
.	15	TRBV20-1	TRBJ1-1	.	CSARAGERTNTEAFF	TGCAGTGCTAGAGCGGGGGAGCGTACGAACACTGAAGCTTTCTTT
.	15	TRBV11-2	TRBJ2-7	.	CASSQPLPSNYEQYF	TGTGCCAGCAGCCAACCCCTTCCGAGCAACTACGAGCAGTACTTC
.	14	TRBV5-1	TRBJ2-7	TRBD1	CASSSVGTGDEQYF	TGCGCCAGCAGCTCCGTAGGGACAGGGGACGAGCAGTACTTC
few	13	TRBV11-2	TRBJ2-3	.	CASSSARADTQYF	TGTGCCAGCAGCTCCGCGCGCGCAGATACGCAGTATTTT
many	17	TRBV4-1	TRBJ1-5	.	CASSQERVFEGNQPQHF	TGCGCCAGCAGCCAAGAGAGAGTATTTGAGGGCAATCAGCCCCAGCATTTT
.	19	TRBV11-2	TRBJ2-7	.	CAGSLNIPRDYEQYFGPYF	.
.	14	TRBV3-1	TRBJ1-2	.	CASSQDWRGGGYTF	TGTGCCAGCAGCCAAGATTGGCGGGGCGGTGGCTACACCTTC
.	13	TRBV28	TRBJ1-4	.	CASSFSENEKLFF	TGTGCCAGCAGTTTCTCGGAGAATGAAAAACTGTTTTTT
.	15	TRBV28	TRBJ2-7	TRBD1	CASSFNRDRAYEQYF	TGTGCCAGCAGTTTCAATAGGGACAGAGCCTACGAGCAGTACTTC